The rows below give T cell receptor beta chains drawn from one sample of a study of early T cells in non-severe SARS-CoV-2 infection. TCRdb passed the 5' RACE reads through MiXCR, listing each CDR3 protein once. This sample has roughly 41,000 distinct CDR3 sequences; approximately 6.3% occur once, and the top ten carry around a quarter. Sequencing was performed on whole blood. These receptors all stem from an adult who was a healthcare worker with PCR-confirmed SARS-CoV-2 infection or an uninfected control (not recorded which). Both conserved end residues are part of each CDR3. D genes are given only for firm matches. Size is omitted from some rows. Given values are once, few, many or a class for expanded clones.

D | size | J | V | DNA | CDR3
TRBD1 | many | TRBJ2-6 | TRBV7-8 | TGTGCCAGCAGCTCCCGGGACAGGGGGATATCTGGGGCCAACGTCCTGACTTTC | CASSSRDRGISGANVLTF
TRBD1 | many | TRBJ2-1 | TRBV19 | TGTGCCAGTACCGCAGGGGGATTCTCGGATGAGCAGTTCTTC | CASTAGGFSDEQFF
NA | many | TRBJ1-1 | TRBV6-5 | TGTGCCAGCAGCCGAAAGTCGTTCGGTTTAACGAACACTGAAGCTTTCTTT | CASSRKSFGLTNTEAFF
TRBD1 | many | TRBJ1-5 | TRBV30 | TGTGCCTGGGGACAGGATAGCAATCAGCCCCAGCATTTT | CAWGQDSNQPQHF
TRBD2 | NA | TRBJ2-7 | TRBV6-5 | TGTGCCAGCAGGACCGGGACTAGCGGGGGCAAGCAGTACTTC | CASRTGTSGGKQYF
NA | many | TRBJ2-7 | TRBV20-1 | TGCAGTGCTAGCTTTGCGGGGTACGAGCAGTACTTC | CSASFAGYEQYF
NA | many | TRBJ2-7 | TRBV6-5 | TGTGCCAGCAGTTACTATGGGAGAGGGACGGACGAGCAGTACTTC | CASSYYGRGTDEQYF
NA | many | TRBJ2-6 | TRBV6-2/TRBV6-3 | TGTGCCAGCAGCCGCTGGGGCAGCCCATCTGGGGCCAACGTCCTGACTTTC | CASSRWGSPSGANVLTF
NA | many | TRBJ1-4 | TRBV6-6 | TGTGCCAGCAGTCTTATGGGCACAGGACCCAATGAAAAACTGTTTTTT | CASSLMGTGPNEKLFF
NA | many | TRBJ2-1 | TRBV2 | TGTGCCAGCAGTGTTCCGGACTCAAATGAGCAGTTCTTC | CASSVPDSNEQFF
TRBD1 | NA | TRBJ1-4 | TRBV7-2 | TGTGCCAGCAGCTTGGTAGGGGGCAGCGAAAAACTGTTTTTT | CASSLVGGSEKLFF
TRBD2 | few | TRBJ2-1 | TRBV11-2 | TGTGCCAGCGAGCGGGATCCACGGGATGAGCAGTTCTTC | CASERDPRDEQFF
TRBD1 | NA | TRBJ1-1 | TRBV30 | TGTGCCTGGCGGGACAGGGGGCTTACTGAAGCTTTCTTT | CAWRDRGLTEAFF
NA | many | TRBJ2-7 | TRBV27 | TGTGCCAGCAGTTTGGCTGGGCCGCCAAACGAGCAGTACTTC | CASSLAGPPNEQYF
NA | many | TRBJ2-7 | TRBV7-2 | TGTGCCAGCAGCTTAGTGAGAACAGGGAACGAGCAGTACTTC | CASSLVRTGNEQYF
TRBD1 | NA | TRBJ2-3 | TRBV7-2 | TGTGCCAGCAGCAGCCGACAGGGTCGCACAGATACGCAGTATTTT | CASSSRQGRTDTQYF
NA | many | TRBJ1-2 | TRBV7-3 | TGTGCCAGCAGACCACCGGGAAACTATGGCTACACCTTC | CASRPPGNYGYTF
NA | NA | TRBJ2-3 | TRBV19 | TGTGCCAGTAGTATCCCGGGATCAGATACGCAGTATTTT | CASSIPGSDTQYF
NA | many | TRBJ2-1 | TRBV10-3 | TGTGCCATCAGTGAGTCGAACAGGGTGGGCAATGAGCAGTTCTTC | CAISESNRVGNEQFF
NA | many | TRBJ2-3 | TRBV29-1 | TGCAGCGTTCGGGCCCCTAGCACAGATACGCAGTATTTT | CSVRAPSTDTQYF
NA | many | TRBJ2-1 | TRBV7-2 | TGTGCCAGCAGCTTGTCACTAGAGTCCTACAATGAGCAGTTCTTC | CASSLSLESYNEQFF
TRBD1 | many | TRBJ2-3 | TRBV19 | TGTGCCAGTAGTCCCCAGGGGGCGCGGGATACGCAGTATTTT | CASSPQGARDTQYF
TRBD2 | few | TRBJ2-3 | TRBV2 | TGTGCCACCAGACTAGCGGGAGCCCGCACAGATACGCAGTATTTT | CATRLAGARTDTQYF
NA | many | TRBJ2-3 | TRBV20-1 | NA | CSARVWPRRGGLVNTDTQYF
TRBD2 | many | TRBJ2-1 | TRBV7-8 | TGTGCCAGCAGCGCCGGACTAGCGGGAGATTGGAATGAGCAGTTCTTC | CASSAGLAGDWNEQFF
NA | many | TRBJ2-7 | TRBV3-1 | TGTGCCAGCAGCCAGCGTGGACAATCCTACGAGCAGTACTTC | CASSQRGQSYEQYF
TRBD1 | NA | TRBJ1-2 | TRBV2 | TGTGCCAGCAGCGAACAGGGGGCGCGATATGGCTACACCTTC | CASSEQGARYGYTF
NA | many | TRBJ2-5 | TRBV29-1 | TGCAGCGTTGTCAGTCCAGGAGAGACCCAGTACTTC | CSVVSPGETQYF
TRBD1 | few | TRBJ1-1 | TRBV4-3 | TGCGCCAGCAGCGCGTCGGGACAGCGAGCTTTCTTT | CASSASGQRAFF
NA | few | TRBJ1-1 | TRBV12-5 | TGTGCTAGTAACGTCGGATCGGTGAACACTGAAGCTTTCTTT | CASNVGSVNTEAFF
NA | many | TRBJ2-1 | TRBV7-2 | TGTGCCAGCAGCTTAGGACAGGCACGCTACAATGAGCAGTTCTTC | CASSLGQARYNEQFF
NA | many | TRBJ2-3 | TRBV7-3 | TGTGCCAGCAGCCTTCAGGGGCAAGGAGATACGCAGTATTTT | CASSLQGQGDTQYF
NA | many | TRBJ1-2 | TRBV5-1 | TGCGCCAGCAGCTTGGATCCTAATTACTATGGCTACACCTTC | CASSLDPNYYGYTF
NA | few | TRBJ2-3 | TRBV3-1 | TGTGCCAGCAGCCGATTCAGTACTAGCACAGATACGCAGTATTTT | CASSRFSTSTDTQYF
NA | many | TRBJ2-5 | TRBV11-2 | TGTGCCAGCAGCTTAGATAACGAGACTGACCAAGAGACCCAGTACTTC | CASSLDNETDQETQYF
TRBD2 | NA | TRBJ2-3 | TRBV10-3 | TGTGCCATCAGTTCTAGCGGGGTCACAGATACGCAGTATTTT | CAISSSGVTDTQYF
TRBD1 | many | TRBJ1-1 | TRBV6-6 | TGTGCCAGCAGTTACGGGGACAGAGAAGTTGAAGCTTTCTTT | CASSYGDREVEAFF
NA | many | TRBJ1-1 | TRBV24-1 | TGTGCCACCAGTGATGCGGACGGAAAGAACACTGAAGCTTTCTTT | CATSDADGKNTEAFF
NA | many | TRBJ2-7 | TRBV27 | TGTGCCAGCAGTGGGCAGACCACCTACGAGCAGTACTTC | CASSGQTTYEQYF
NA | few | TRBJ1-1 | TRBV5-1 | TGCGCCAGCAGCTTGGGTACAGGCCGAGACACTGAAGCTTTCTTT | CASSLGTGRDTEAFF
NA | few | TRBJ2-2 | TRBV11-2 | TGTGCCAGCAGCTCTCTCCGGCAGGGGATCACCGGGGAGCTGTTTTTT | CASSSLRQGITGELFF
TRBD2 | NA | TRBJ2-7 | TRBV15 | TGTGCCACCAGCAGAGATCTCGGCGGGGGGGCCGACGAGCAGTACTTC | CATSRDLGGGADEQYF
TRBD2 | few | TRBJ2-3 | TRBV7-3 | TGTGCCAGCAGCTTAAGTAGCGGGGGTAATACGCAGTATTTT | CASSLSSGGNTQYF
TRBD2 | many | TRBJ2-1 | TRBV7-7 | TGTGCTAGCAGCTTAACCCCCTTGGGGACTAGCGCTGTTAATGAGCAGTTCTTC | CASSLTPLGTSAVNEQFF
TRBD2 | many | TRBJ2-1 | TRBV11-2 | TGTGCCAGCAGCTTAGAACTAGCGGGAGGCCACAATGAGCAGTTCTTC | CASSLELAGGHNEQFF
NA | many | TRBJ2-5 | TRBV7-2 | TGTGCCAGCAGCTTAGTGTGGACTTCCCCAGGGGAGACCCAGTACTTC | CASSLVWTSPGETQYF
NA | NA | TRBJ1-1 | TRBV5-1 | TGCGCCAGCAGCTTAGCGGAACAGCAGAACACTGAAGCTTTCTTT | CASSLAEQQNTEAFF
TRBD1 | many | TRBJ1-1 | TRBV28 | TGTGCCAGCAGTTTACGAGGGACAGGGAACACTGAAGCTTTCTTT | CASSLRGTGNTEAFF
NA | few | TRBJ1-2 | TRBV28 | TGTGCCAGCAGTCAGTACAGTGATGGCTACACCTTC | CASSQYSDGYTF
NA | many | TRBJ2-3 | TRBV19 | TGTGCCAGTAGTATTCTGGCTAGCGGCACAGATACGCAGTATTTT | CASSILASGTDTQYF
NA | many | TRBJ2-1 | TRBV12-3/TRBV12-4 | TGTGCCAGCACCCAAAACCCCTACAATGAGCAGTTCTTC | CASTQNPYNEQFF
NA | many | TRBJ2-7 | TRBV5-6 | TGTGCCAGCAGCTTTTGGGGCGGTGAGCAGTACTTC | CASSFWGGEQYF